Following are 3 T cell receptor beta chains from one sample sequenced in a study of PD-1 blockade in classical Hodgkin lymphoma (dated by TCRdb to 2018 to 2021). Library construction relied on the immunoSEQ multiplex PCR assay. TCRdb took this table from immuneACCESS and kept in-frame rearrangements with V and J called. Such tables lack part of the clones; where checked against another copy, unresolved V genes explain under half of the gap, and the rest is unexplained. The sample table contains under 9,500 clones; only one count was recorded for about 86% of them. The top ten clones comprise roughly 24% of the sample. The time point label of this sample denotes: cycle 4 day 1 (C4D1), after 6 weeks of nivolumab. All trial patients had relapsed after autologous stem cell transplantation, with cohorts A, B and C differing in prior brentuximab vedotin exposure. Specimen: peripheral blood mononuclear cells (PBMCs), collected before the fourth cycle of nivolumab. The origin of the receptors is a human donor with classical Hodgkin lymphoma.

This chain joins TRBV9 and TRBJ1-6; 10 bases are a match to TRBD1. The CDR3 sequence is 17 residues long. The V and J ends lost 1 base and 5 bases, in that order; junction bases with no gene match: 6. Looked up from germline, CDR1 is SGDLS and CDR2 is YYNGEE. CDR3 region: CASSVRDRGWNNSPLHF. CDR3 DNA sequence: TGTGCCAGCAGCGTAAGGGACAGGGGTTGGAATAATTCACCCCTCCACTTT.

CDR3 amino acids: CASSVDIDRQNYGYTF. The CDR3 DNA reads TGTGCCAGCAGCGTAGACATAGACAGGCAGAACTATGGCTACACCTTC. The chain employs TRBV9 and TRBJ1-2, with D tentatively TRBD1 (6 bases). This CDR3 is built from 16 residues. Deletions cut 0 bases from V and 2 bases from J, with 14 bases between. Germline V gene sequence: CDR1 SGDLS, CDR2 YYNGEE. The variable domain in full, completed from reference TRBV9 and TRBJ1-2, reads DSGVTQTPKHLITATGQRVTLRCSPRSGDLSVYWYQQSLDQGLQFLIQYYNGEERAKGNILERFSAQQFPDLHSELNLSSLELGDSALYFCASSVDIDRQNYGYTFGSGTRLTVV.

This sequence joins TRBV6-5 and TRBJ1-3, with 12 bases identical to TRBD1. This CDR3 spans 15 amino acids. CDR1 is MNHEY, CDR2 SVGAGI, per germline. The trim removed 4 bases at V and 6 bases at J, leaving 4 bases unmatched. The CDR3 DNA reads TGTGCCAGCAGTTGGGGGACAGGGGGCGTAAACACCATATATTTT. Residues: CASSWGTGGVNTIYF.